This T cell receptor beta chain was sequenced in a study of cytomegalovirus exposure and HLA in healthy donors. The study ran its PCR with 60 Vbeta and 13 Jbeta primers. Libraries were prepared by immunoSEQ multiplex PCR; TCRdb keeps only in-frame clonotypes and omits some of them. The sample carries approximately 100,000 clones, approximately 70% recorded once. Study-level points and caveats: For TCR beta chains, V- and J-gene trimming was later linked to a missense DCLRE1C variant. Per a prior analysis, the majority of TCR beta V segments were productive roughly 87% or roughly 30% of the time. Within the data, a cluster of highly shared sequence variants was likely a sequencing artifact. A few chains linked to CMV were shown in vitro to be specific for CMV antigens.

A remark on this clone: As yet, its antigen is unknown.

The specimen sequenced was PBMCs. The source is a man younger than 40 in good health and CMV-seropositive.

CDR3 DNA sequence: TGTGCCAGCAGCCCCGACAGGGACAACACTGAAGCTTTCTTT. Encoded protein: CASSPDRDNTEAFF. This chain links TRBV6-5 with TRBJ1-1; the match to TRBD1 covers 7 bases. V gave up 6 bases and J gave up 2 bases; unmatched junction bases: 6. Per germline, CDR1 MNHEY and CDR2 SVGAGI. The CDR3 runs 14 residues.